One sample yielded the 13 T cell receptor delta chains listed below, sequenced in a study of Vδ1+ human thymocytes. Their cognate antigens are unknown. Study outcomes and limitations: Thymic TRG and TRD repertoires appeared highly polyclonal, with Gaussian CDR3 length distributions.

The template was reverse-transcribed extracted RNA. Multiplex PCR used pooled V-gene forward primers and a constant-region reverse primer to amplify CDR3s. TCRdb redid the clone calls on the multiplex PCR reads with CATT. The table has about 55,000 delta-chain clones, around 15% seen once. Material: Vdelta1+ gamma-delta thymocytes from the thymus. Sample subset: FACS-sorted CD3+ TCRalphabeta- TCRVdelta1+ TCRVdelta2- thymocytes. The receptors derive from a boy in the first two years of life who had congenital heart surgery.

Only a few counts were recorded for this clone. This may come from a read error, since a much larger clone is one base off. The chain is built from TRDV2 and TRDJ1, with 7 bases matching TRDD3. The CDR3 sequence is 18 residues long. Germline lookup yields CDR1 GEAIGNYY and CDR2 EKD. CDR3 nucleotides: TGTGCCTGTGACAAAGGAACCTTACTGGGGATTCACACCGATAAACCCATCTTT. Encoded protein: CACDKGTLLGIHTDKPIF.

Only a few counts were recorded for this clone. The chain combines TRDV1 with TRDJ1; 8 nucleotides match TRDD2. This CDR3 comprises 14 residues. Germline CDR1 is TSWWSYY and CDR2 is QGS. V trimming: 1 base; J trimming: 6 bases; junction bases outside the gene matches: 4. CDR3 region: CALGERPSYNKLIF. The CDR3 nucleotides are TGTGCTCTTGGGGAACGACCTTCCTATAATAAACTCATCTTT.

The chain combines TRDV1 with TRDJ1; possibly TRDD2 or TRDD3 for D (7 bases each). The CDR3 totals 23 residues. V was shortened by 2 bases and J by 0 bases, with 34 bases between the two germline ends. Germline loops: CDR1 TSWWSYY, CDR2 QGS. DNA of the CDR3: TGTGCTCTTGGGGAAATCGTGGAGGGCCTTCCTCCGTACTGGGGACCTTACACCGATAAACTCATCTTT. This translates into CALGEIVEGLPPYWGPYTDKLIF.

Judged by abundance, this clone is medium-sized. V gene TRDV2 combines with J gene TRDJ1; 7 nucleotides line up with TRDD3. This CDR3 has 16 amino acids. Per germline, CDR1 GEAIGNYY and CDR2 EKD. V was clipped by 0 bases and J by 0 bases; unmatched bases: 6. The CDR3 DNA sequence: TGTGCCTGTGACACCGCCTGGGGGGCGTACACCGATAAACTCATCTTT. This gives the protein CACDTAWGAYTDKLIF.

This sequence joins TRDV1 and TRDJ1; 8 bases match TRDD3. Losses at the gene ends were 3 bases for V and 0 bases for J; bases not matched to a gene: 24. The V gene's germline CDR1 is TSWWSYY and CDR2 QGS. This CDR3 contains 22 residues. CDR3 sequence reads: CALGDFPLPAWILGAHTDKLIF. The DNA of the CDR3 is TGTGCTCTTGGGGACTTCCCTCTTCCTGCCTGGATACTGGGGGCCCACACCGATAAACTCATCTTT.

The chain recombines TRDV1 with TRDJ1; D is possibly TRDD3 (6 bases). CDR1 is TSWWSYY and CDR2 is QGS in the germline V gene. V dropped 1 base and J dropped 0 bases, with 21 bases sitting between them. This CDR3 comprises 19 residues. CDR3 in DNA: TGTGCTCTTGGGGAACGAGTACATACCCTGGGGTTCTACACCGATAAACTCATCTTT. Its translation is CALGERVHTLGFYTDKLIF.

V and J are TRDV1 and TRDJ1; D unresolved. Germline V gene lookup returns CDR1 TSWWSYY and CDR2 QGS. The CDR3 runs 20 residues. V shed 0 bases and J shed 1 base, with 24 bases lying between them. The CDR3 coding sequence is TGTGCTCTTGGGGAACTAGCGCCTAGCTGGATGGTCGGAGGCACCGATAAACTCATCTTT. Residues: CALGELAPSWMVGGTDKLIF.

The genes are TRDV1 and TRDJ1, with D unresolved. This CDR3 has 15 amino acids. Germline V gives CDR1 TSWWSYY, CDR2 QGS. V lost 5 bases and J lost 2, with 15 bases in between. CDR3 nucleotide sequence: TGTGCTCTTGGGCCACGGCAGCTGTGGACCGATAAACTCATCTTT. The encoded protein is CALGPRQLWTDKLIF.

The chain combines TRDV1 with TRDJ1, with 13 bases that match TRDD3. Germline values: CDR1 TSWWSYY, CDR2 QGS. The CDR3 runs 20 residues. The V and J ends lost 1 base and 7 bases, in that order; junction bases with no gene match: 18. CDR3 coding DNA: TGTGCTCTTGGGGAACCCCGGGCCTTTTTACTGGGGGATACGACGGGTAAACTCATCTTT. Protein: CALGEPRAFLLGDTTGKLIF.

This clone was picked up a small number of times. The gene calls are TRDV1 and TRDJ1, with 9 bases aligning to TRDD2. CDR1 TSWWSYY and CDR2 QGS come from the germline V gene. CDR3 length equals 17 residues. Trimming took 2 bases from V and 0 from J; bases not matched to a gene: 7. The CDR3 region has the DNA TGTGCTCTTGGGGAAAGGCCTTCCTACCCGTACACCGATAAACTCATCTTT. Amino acids: CALGERPSYPYTDKLIF.

V and J are TRDV1 and TRDJ1, with 12 bases aligning to TRDD3. Germline CDR1 TSWWSYY, CDR2 QGS. The CDR3 loop spans 21 amino acids. J was trimmed by 1 base and V by 0 bases; bases with no gene match: 15. In DNA, the CDR3 is TGTGCTCTTGGGGAACTCCGGCCTTCGGGCTGGGGGATACGAGGCACCGATAAACTCATCTTT. Translated: CALGELRPSGWGIRGTDKLIF.

In its sample, this clone was seen a few times. This rearrangement joins TRDV1 to TRDJ2, with D perhaps matching TRDD3 (6 bases). Trimming removed 0 bases from V and 0 bases from J, with 29 bases in between. The CDR3 consists of 23 residues. CDR1 is TSWWSYY, CDR2 QGS, per germline. CDR3 residues: CALGELKPISHAVGGALTAQLFF. DNA for the CDR3: TGTGCTCTTGGGGAACTTAAGCCCATTTCGCACGCAGTGGGGGGAGCTTTGACAGCACAACTCTTCTTT.

Of note for this clone: This may arise from a read error, as a much more abundant clone is one base away. V gene TRDV2 combines with J gene TRDJ1; 9 bases map to TRDD3. The CDR3 loop spans 16 amino acids. Looked up from germline, CDR1 is GEAIGNYY and CDR2 is EKD. Here the CDR3 DNA reads TGTGCCTGTGACACCGTTCGCTGGGGGATCGCCGATAGACTCATCTTT. Translating it yields CACDTVRWGIADRLIF.